This TCR beta chain was sequenced during a study of post-analysis software for immune sequencing data (dated by TCRdb to between 2015 and 2017). Background on the whole study: The recorded disease courses included relapsing-remitting, secondary progressive and progressive-relapsing multiple sclerosis, and some patients had no subtype annotation. The patient repertoires were set against eleven to twelve previously published healthy control repertoires from donors whose ages ranged from 6 to 25 years. A subset of samples was prepared in parallel using single-end sample barcoding, then pooled and co-amplified after Illumina adapter ligation. Points the paper makes about the study in general: Compared with controls, multiple sclerosis patients had significantly lower normalized Chao1 diversity, a finding suggesting substantial peripheral T-cell clonal expansion. Direct clustering with F measure showed strong co-clustering of samples prepared in the same batch, prompting a batch-effect correction. The multiple sclerosis patient group was slightly younger than the control group.

Note on this clonotype: The clone's antigen remains unknown. No base qualities exist here, and no much larger clone lies one base off it.

The library was generated by PCR. The instrument was an Illumina HiSeq 2500. To reduce PCR and sequencing biases, unique molecular identifiers were incorporated into the TCR beta cDNA libraries. Some 500,000 cDNA molecules were obtained for every 1 to 10 million input T cells, so each molecule roughly corresponded to one T cell. The patient libraries were prepared and sequenced using the same protocol as the earlier healthy control dataset. Samples belonging to the same batch were prepared together, multiplexed and sequenced on a shared HiSeq lane. The published analysis was carried out like this. MIGEC was used to process the raw barcoded reads, and molecular identifier groups with only a single read were discarded before consensus assembly and CDR3 extraction. VDJtools was used for post-analysis of the clonotype tables, with diversity normalized by down-sampling every dataset to the smallest sample size. To correct batch-related cross-sample contamination, repertoire overlap clustering matched CDR3 amino acid sequences but not nucleotide sequences. The public sequencing data were trimmed at Q25 with fastp and processed into clonotypes with MiXCR by TCRdb, which kept only in-frame beta chains. One record per CDR3 amino acid sequence lists the most common genes and DNA. The authors' filters were not applied to this entry. For this sample the table gives 450,000 or so distinct CDR3 sequences, of which roughly 45% were detected only once. Together, the top ten hold 9.5% to 13% of the sample.

To demonstrate the VDJtools post-analysis software, the study profiled TCR beta repertoires from the peripheral blood of some 13 young patients with multiple sclerosis. Multiple sclerosis patients were children and adolescents aged about 6 to 16 years. Sequenced material: blood. The TCR originated in a girl under 18 with multiple sclerosis.

The CDR3 in this case is CASSFGGVSNQPQHF. The sequenced DNA is TGTGCCAGCAGTTTTGGCGGGGTCAGCAATCAGCCCCAGCATTTT. The chain is made from TRBV28 and TRBJ1-5, with the D gene not clear enough to name. Trimming costs V 3 bases and J 1 base, and their ends lie 10 bases apart. Taken from the germline V gene, the CDR1 and CDR2 loops are MDHEN and SYDVKM. CDR3 length: 15 amino acids, cysteine to phenylalanine. Just CDR3 DNA is preserved here, 45 bases in frame from base 1.